This T cell receptor (beta chain) was found in a study of OX40 agonist ivuxolimab in advanced cancers. Looking at the study overall: Enrolled patients in dose escalation had cancers that were hepatocellular carcinoma, melanoma, renal cell or head and neck cancer. Patients with prior anti-PD-1, anti-PD-L1 or anti-CTLA-4 therapy were eligible; 40% had some.

Using immunoSEQ multiplex PCR, the repertoire was profiled, and TCRdb retains in-frame clones only, with some absent. This sample yields around 62,000 clones, of which roughly 80% are seen a single time; 4.4% belongs to the top ten. Study-wide results and caveats: The authors also found low normalized T-cell clonal expansion in some nonresponders. Both blood CD4+ and CD8+ T cells showed clonal growth by week 6 at 0.1 to 3.0 mg/kg.

Trimming left V 0 bases short and J 5 bases short, with 12 bases between. From germline, CDR1 is SGDLS and CDR2 YYNGEE. The CDR3 sequence is 16 residues long. For this clone: The antigen is not known.

This specimen consisted of CD4+ or CD8+ T cells sorted from blood, obtained in a trial of the OX40 agonist ivuxolimab. This clonotype was obtained from an adult with an advanced solid tumor such as melanoma, head and neck, liver or kidney cancer. This chain links TRBV9 with TRBJ1-6; D is unresolved. CDR3 DNA sequence: TGTGCCAGCAGCGTAGGTGCGGGCAGGAATAATTCACCCCTCCACTTT. Translation: CASSVGAGRNNSPLHF.